Described below is a single T cell receptor (beta chain) sequence and its context. Its matching antigen is unknown. Caucasian adults residing in Nashville, Tennessee made up all the donors. Assay used: immunoSEQ multiplex PCR; TCRdb lists only in-frame clones, some missing. The sample has around 1.4 million clones, approximately 98.5% seen once. This sample is part of a study of shared clonotypes between healthy human individuals. Whole-study findings and limits: Shared clonotypes: roughly 5% naive CD4, around 3.5% naive CD8, 2.3% memory CD4, more than 0.3% memory CD8. Larger estimated richness was generally seen in naive subsets than in memory subsets. A reduction in generation probabilities was seen for non-shared clonotypes relative to those shared by all four donors.

With V trimmed by 4 bases and J by 6 bases, 7 bases remained unmatched. The germline CDR1 and CDR2 sequences are SNHLY and FYNNEI. This CDR3 region has 14 residues. The rearrangement joins TRBV2 to TRBJ1-1; 8 nucleotides agree with TRBD1. Sequenced sample: naive CD4+ T cells sorted from blood. Subset meaning: CD45RA+ positively selected. The TCR originated in a man aged 25-40 years in good health. The CDR3 is CASSVGQGAAEAFF. In nucleotides, the CDR3 is TGTGCCAGCAGTGTTGGACAGGGTGCCGCTGAAGCTTTCTTT.